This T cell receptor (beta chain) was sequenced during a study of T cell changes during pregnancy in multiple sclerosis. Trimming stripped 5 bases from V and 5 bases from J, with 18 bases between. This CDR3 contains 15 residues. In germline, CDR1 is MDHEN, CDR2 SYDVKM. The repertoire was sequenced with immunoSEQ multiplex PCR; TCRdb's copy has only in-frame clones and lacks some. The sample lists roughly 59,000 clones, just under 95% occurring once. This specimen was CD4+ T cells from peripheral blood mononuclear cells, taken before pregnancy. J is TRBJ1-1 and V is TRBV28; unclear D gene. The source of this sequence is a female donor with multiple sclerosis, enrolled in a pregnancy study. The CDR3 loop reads CASSTTGTGRTEAFF. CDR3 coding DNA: TGTGCCAGCAGTACTACGGGCACGGGGAGGACTGAAGCTTTCTTT.